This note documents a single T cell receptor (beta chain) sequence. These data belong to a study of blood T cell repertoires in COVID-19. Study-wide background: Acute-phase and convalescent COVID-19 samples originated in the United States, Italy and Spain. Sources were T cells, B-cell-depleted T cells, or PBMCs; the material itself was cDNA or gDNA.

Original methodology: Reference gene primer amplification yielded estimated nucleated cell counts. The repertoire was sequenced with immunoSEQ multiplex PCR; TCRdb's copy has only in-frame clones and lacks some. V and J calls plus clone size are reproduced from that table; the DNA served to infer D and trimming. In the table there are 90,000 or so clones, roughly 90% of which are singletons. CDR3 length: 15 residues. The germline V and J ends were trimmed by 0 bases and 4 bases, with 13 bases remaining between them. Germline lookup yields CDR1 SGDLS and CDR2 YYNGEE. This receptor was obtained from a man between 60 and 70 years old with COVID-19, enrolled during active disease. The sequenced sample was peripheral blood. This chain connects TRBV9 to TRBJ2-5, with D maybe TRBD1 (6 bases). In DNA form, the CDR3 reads TGTGCCAGCAGCGTAGCTGGCAGGGGACCAGAGACCCAGTACTTC. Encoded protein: CASSVAGRGPETQYF.